This is a list of T cell receptor beta chains from one sample in a study of cytomegalovirus exposure and HLA in healthy donors. Data came from immunoSEQ multiplex PCR; TCRdb stores just in-frame clones and leaves some out. The profile shows about 140,000 clones, roughly 65% of them singletons. The sequenced sample consisted of PBMCs. Every receptor here comes from a woman in her 30s in good health and CMV-seronegative. Each CDR3 is given without its conserved first and last residue. Expanded clones get a size class; other rows say once, few or many, or leave the size out.

len	v_gene	abundance	j_gene	CDR3aa
13	TRBV4-1	-	TRBJ1-5	ASSQVSGARQPQH
12	TRBV4-2	-	TRBJ1-1	ASSLGQGHSEAF
11	TRBV7-3	once	TRBJ2-7	ASSLGGPYEQY
16	TRBV28	once	TRBJ2-5	ASSLSPGRGVLRETQY
14	TRBV27	few	TRBJ1-2	ASSSQTRTGVDGYT
13	TRBV23-1	-	TRBJ2-7	ASSQYHRGSYEQY
13	TRBV5-1	-	TRBJ2-3	ASSFLTGRTDTQY
12	TRBV5-1	-	TRBJ1-1	VSSPWAPNTEAF
12	TRBV6-1	once	TRBJ1-1	ASMKQGAGAEAF
12	TRBV30	once	TRBJ2-7	AWSVREGRYEQY
16	TRBV5-4	-	TRBJ2-3	ASSLGGLAGGIGDTQY
11	TRBV27	once	-	ASRLADTYEQY
13	TRBV6-5	-	TRBJ2-7	ASRRSGLSSYEQY
12	TRBV5-6	-	TRBJ1-5	ASSWRTGNQPQH
11	TRBV2	-	TRBJ1-1	ASKNQENTEAF
14	TRBV6-5	-	TRBJ2-1	ASSYSGTSGSWEQF
10	TRBV28	once	TRBJ2-7	ASRRYNYEQY
14	TRBV6-4	-	TRBJ2-2	ASSGTGGARTGELF
12	TRBV6-1	few	TRBJ2-4	ASKMDRGANIQY
13	TRBV14	-	TRBJ2-5	ASSPLGQNQETQY
12	TRBV2	-	TRBJ2-7	ASSVTGGPYEQY
15	TRBV5-1	few	TRBJ1-3	ASSLDWTGYSGNTIY
14	TRBV25-1	-	TRBJ2-1	ASSDQGISSYNEQF
14	TRBV5-1	-	TRBJ2-3	ASSRISGRAGDTQY
14	TRBV7-3	-	TRBJ2-1	ASSLNTGSPYNEQF
16	TRBV7-9	-	TRBJ2-1	ASSLTSGRAQSYNEQF
12	TRBV5-1	-	TRBJ2-5	ASSPGGVSETQY
12	TRBV28	-	TRBJ2-7	ASTTPSGPYEQY
14	TRBV5-8	-	TRBJ2-3	ASSPGTRYNTDTQY
17	TRBV7-9	-	TRBJ2-6	ASSLSQGAFGSGANVLT
14	TRBV27	-	TRBJ2-3	ASSLGRLASTDTQY
13	TRBV7-9	few	TRBJ2-7	ASSRDSILGHEQY
15	TRBV5-1	-	TRBJ1-3	ASSSRSGQFSGNTIY
16	TRBV6-1	-	TRBJ2-5	ASSELGAGDPQGETQY
12	TRBV28	-	TRBJ2-3	ASSLTAGADTQY
14	TRBV6-1	-	TRBJ2-5	ASSEGSTSGRGTQY
10	TRBV7-2	-	TRBJ1-1	ASSTYNTEAF
12	TRBV6-1	-	TRBJ1-2	ASTSGQGIYGYT
12	TRBV18	-	TRBJ2-5	ASSPSGAQETQY
12	TRBV29-1	-	TRBJ2-5	SVSGTSGGETQY
13	TRBV7-9	-	TRBJ1-6	ASSLGAADNSPLH
12	TRBV4-2	-	TRBJ2-7	ASSQGTDYYEQY
12	TRBV6-6	-	TRBJ2-3	ASSAVSNTDTQY
14	TRBV28	few	TRBJ2-5	ASSRSTGGVRETQY
13	TRBV28	-	TRBJ2-7	ASSSPGQGRYEQY